This T cell receptor (beta chain) came from a study of blood T cell repertoires in COVID-19. Across the whole study: Sample material is recorded as cDNA or gDNA derived from T cells, B-cell-depleted T cells, or PBMCs.

V was cut by 3 bases and J by 11 bases, with 14 bases left in between. Germline V gene data show CDR1 as LNHDA and CDR2 as SQIVND (reference sequence). The CDR3 extends over 13 amino acids. The repertoire was sequenced with immunoSEQ multiplex PCR; TCRdb's copy has only in-frame clones and lacks some. The profile shows a few hundred thousand clones, more than 85% of them singletons. Grouping used clinical history reported by participants in a survey and questionnaire. Symptom resolution, clearance, or two negative PCRs marked the recovered donors of Cohort 3. The sequenced sample consisted of PBMCs or T cells enriched from blood (not recorded which). This sequence joins TRBV19 and TRBJ1-3; D is unresolved. The TCR sequence derives from a woman in her 30s who had recovered from COVID-19. DNA of the CDR3: TGTGCCAGTAGTATCGGAGGCGCGGTCGCCATATATTTT. As protein: CASSIGGAVAIYF.